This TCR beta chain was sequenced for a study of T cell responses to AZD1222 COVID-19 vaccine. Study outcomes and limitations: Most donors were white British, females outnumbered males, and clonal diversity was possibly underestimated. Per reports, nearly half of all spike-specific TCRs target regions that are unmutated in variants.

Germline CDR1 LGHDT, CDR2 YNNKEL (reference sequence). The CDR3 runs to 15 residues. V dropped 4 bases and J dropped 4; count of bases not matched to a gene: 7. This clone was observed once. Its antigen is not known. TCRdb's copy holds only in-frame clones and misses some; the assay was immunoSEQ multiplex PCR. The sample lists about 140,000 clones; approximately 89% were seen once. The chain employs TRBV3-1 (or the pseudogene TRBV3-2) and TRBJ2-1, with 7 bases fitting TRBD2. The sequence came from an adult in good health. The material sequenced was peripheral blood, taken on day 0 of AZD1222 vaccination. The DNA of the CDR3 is TGTGCCAGCAGCCGTAGGCTAGCGGTTTACAATGAGCAGTTCTTC. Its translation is CASSRRLAVYNEQFF.